The 7 T cell receptor beta chains presented below share a single source sample, sequenced in a study of T cell repertoires in cytomegalovirus infection. A single record per CDR3 protein comes from TCRdb applying MiXCR to the reads. The sample yields 640,000 or so distinct CDR3 sequences, around 35% seen once. Their specific antigens are unknown. This specimen consisted of cultured PBMCs, obtained from culture after CMV antigen stimulation. The source of these receptors is a human donor in good health (CMV status not recorded). Some clones in this sample may be carry-over from other donors' samples.

This clonotype was seen only a few times. This chain uses TRBV7-2 with TRBJ2-1; TRBD2 aligns across 10 bases. Germline lookup yields CDR1 SGHTA and CDR2 FQGNSA. This CDR3 has 15 amino acids. With 3 bases clipped from V and 7 bases from J, the junction kept 6 bases outside the gene matches. The DNA for the CDR3 is TGTGCCAGCAGCTTTGCTAGCGGGAGTATGAATGAGCAGTTCTTC. Translation gives CASSFASGSMNEQFF.

V is TRBV15 and J is TRBJ1-1, with TRBD1 as a possible D gene (5 bases). V was cut by 0 bases and J by 0 bases, with 17 bases left in between. This CDR3 has 18 amino acids. CDR1 and CDR2 (germline): LNHNV, YYDKDF (reference sequence). CDR3 region: CATSREPPGTVMNTEAFF. In DNA form, the CDR3 reads TGTGCCACCAGCAGAGAACCCCCCGGGACGGTTATGAACACTGAAGCTTTCTTT.

This clonotype was recorded a few times. This chain connects TRBV7-8 to TRBJ1-2; the D gene is possibly TRBD1 (5 bases). The CDR3 length is 16 residues. Germline assignment: CDR1 SGHVS and CDR2 FQNEAQ. V dropped 5 bases and J dropped 4 bases, with 20 bases sitting between them. The chain's CDR3 is CASSIRGPGNPYGYTF. The CDR3 bases are TGTGCCAGCAGCATTAGGGGTCCGGGAAACCCCTATGGCTACACCTTC.

This clonotype was seen only a few times. This rearrangement joins TRBV7-2 to TRBJ1-6; D uncertain. Germline V CDR1 and CDR2: SGHTA, FQGNSA. This CDR3 spans 14 amino acids. The ends were cut back, 4 bases at V and 7 bases at J, with 11 bases in the middle. The CDR3 sequence is CASSSARENSPLHF. The CDR3 nucleotides read TGTGCCAGCAGCTCGGCTAGAGAGAATTCACCCCTCCACTTT.

The rearrangement uses TRBV19 and TRBJ1-5, with D maybe TRBD1 (5 bases). Germline V CDR1 and CDR2: LNHDA, SQIVND (reference sequence). The CDR3 runs to 15 residues. Trimming removed 7 bases from V and 4 bases from J, with 17 bases in between. Here the CDR3 DNA reads TGTGCCAGTACCCTTCCGGGACGGTCAAATCAGCCCCAGCATTTT. Translated, it gives CASTLPGRSNQPQHF.

The chain joins TRBV7-2 to TRBJ2-6; TRBD2 agrees at 11 bases. The length of the CDR3 is 22 residues. The J segment lost 4 bases and the V segment lost 4 bases, leaving 21 bases of the junction unmatched. Germline CDR1 is SGHTA and CDR2 is FQGNSA. The CDR3 nucleotides are TGTGCCAGCAGCTCCACATTGGGGTCTAGCGGGAGGTACCTTTCGGGGGCCAACGTCCTGACTTTC. Translation gives CASSSTLGSSGRYLSGANVLTF.

This clonotype was detected ten times or more. This chain links TRBV7-8 with TRBJ2-7, with D unclear. Per germline, CDR1 SGHVS and CDR2 FQNEAQ. The V end lost 1 base, the J end lost 5 bases, and 6 bases lay between the germline ends. The CDR3 has 12 residues. CDR3 amino acids: CASSLEGDEQYF. The CDR3 DNA sequence: TGTGCCAGCAGCTTAGAGGGCGACGAGCAGTACTTC.